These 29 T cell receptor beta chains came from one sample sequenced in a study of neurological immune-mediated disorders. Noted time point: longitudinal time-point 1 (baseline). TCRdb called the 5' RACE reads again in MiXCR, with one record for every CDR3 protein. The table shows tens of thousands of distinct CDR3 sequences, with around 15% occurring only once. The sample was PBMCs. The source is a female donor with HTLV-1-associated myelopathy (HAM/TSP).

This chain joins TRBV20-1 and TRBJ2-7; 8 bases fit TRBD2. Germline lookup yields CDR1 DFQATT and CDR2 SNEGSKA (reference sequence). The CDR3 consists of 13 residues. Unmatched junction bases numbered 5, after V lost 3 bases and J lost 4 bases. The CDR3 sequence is CSARTGLAYEQYF. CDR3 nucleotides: TGCAGTGCTAGGACAGGACTAGCTTACGAGCAGTACTTC.

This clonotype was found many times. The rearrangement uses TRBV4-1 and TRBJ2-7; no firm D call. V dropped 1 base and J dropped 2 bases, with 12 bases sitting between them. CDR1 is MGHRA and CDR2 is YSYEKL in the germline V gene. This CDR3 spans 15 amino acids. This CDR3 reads CASSQAANPTYEQYF. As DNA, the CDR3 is TGCGCCAGCAGCCAAGCGGCTAACCCTACCTACGAGCAGTACTTC.

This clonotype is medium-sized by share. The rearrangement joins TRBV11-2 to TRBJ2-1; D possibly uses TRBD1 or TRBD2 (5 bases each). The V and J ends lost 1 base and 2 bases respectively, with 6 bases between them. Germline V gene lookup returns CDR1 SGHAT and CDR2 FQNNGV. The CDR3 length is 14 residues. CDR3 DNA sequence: TGTGCCAGCAGCTTAGCGGGACCCTACAATGAGCAGTTCTTC. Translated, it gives CASSLAGPYNEQFF.

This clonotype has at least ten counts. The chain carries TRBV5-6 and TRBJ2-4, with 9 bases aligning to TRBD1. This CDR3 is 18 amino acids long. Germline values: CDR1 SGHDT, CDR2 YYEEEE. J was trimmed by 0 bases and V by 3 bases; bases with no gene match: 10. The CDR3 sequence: CASSSETGGLLAKNIQYF. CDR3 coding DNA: TGTGCCAGCAGCTCAGAGACAGGGGGATTACTAGCCAAAAACATTCAGTACTTC.

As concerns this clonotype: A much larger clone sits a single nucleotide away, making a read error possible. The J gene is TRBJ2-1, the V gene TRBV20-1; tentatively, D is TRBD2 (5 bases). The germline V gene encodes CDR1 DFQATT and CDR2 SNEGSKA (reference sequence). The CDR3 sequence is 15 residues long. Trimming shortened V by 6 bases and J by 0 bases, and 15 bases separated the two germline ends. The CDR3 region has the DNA TGCAGTGCGGCTCTGAGAGGGCGCTCCTACAATGAGCAGTTCTTC. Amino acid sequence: CSAALRGRSYNEQFF.

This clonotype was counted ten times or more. The CDR3 region has the DNA TGTGCCAGTGTTCCAGGGGTTCGGATGAACACTGAAGCTTTCTTT. This translates into CASVPGVRMNTEAFF. The chain carries TRBV19 and TRBJ1-1; D might be TRBD1 (6 bases). The CDR3 is 15 amino acids. Between the trimmed V and J ends, which lost 8 bases and 0 bases, there was a span of 16 bases. Per the germline V gene, CDR1 is LNHDA and CDR2 is SQIVND (reference sequence).

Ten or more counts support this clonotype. CDR3 bases: TGCGCCAGCAGCTTGGTACAGGGGACGGCCGGGGAGCTGTTTTTT. Translation: CASSLVQGTAGELFF. This chain uses TRBV5-1 with TRBJ2-2, with 7 bases matching TRBD1. V shed 0 bases and J 6 bases; nucleotides not matched to a gene: 5. Per germline, CDR1 SGHRS and CDR2 YFSETQ. CDR3 length: 15 amino acids.

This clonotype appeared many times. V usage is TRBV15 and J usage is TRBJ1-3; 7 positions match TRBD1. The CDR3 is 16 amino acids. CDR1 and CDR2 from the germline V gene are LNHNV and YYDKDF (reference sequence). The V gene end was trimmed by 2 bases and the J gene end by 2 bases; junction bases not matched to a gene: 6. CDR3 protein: CATSRTYGTAGNTIYF. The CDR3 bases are TGTGCCACCAGCAGAACCTACGGGACAGCTGGAAACACCATATATTTT. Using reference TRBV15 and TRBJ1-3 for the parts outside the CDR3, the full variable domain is DAMVIQNPRYQVTQFGKPVTLSCSQTLNHNVMYWYQQKSSQAPKLLFHYYDKDFNNEADTPDNFQSRRPNTSFCFLDIRSPGLGDTAMYLCATSRTYGTAGNTIYFGEGSWLTVV.

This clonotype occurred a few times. CDR3 protein: CASSGGADTQYF. DNA of the CDR3: TGTGCCTCCAGCGGGGGGGCAGATACGCAGTATTTT. V and J are TRBV10-3 and TRBJ2-3, with TRBD2 identical over 10 bases. Germline-derived CDR1 and CDR2 are ENHRY and SYGVKD. The J segment lost 4 bases and the V segment lost 11 bases, leaving 3 bases of the junction unmatched. The CDR3 sequence is 12 residues long.

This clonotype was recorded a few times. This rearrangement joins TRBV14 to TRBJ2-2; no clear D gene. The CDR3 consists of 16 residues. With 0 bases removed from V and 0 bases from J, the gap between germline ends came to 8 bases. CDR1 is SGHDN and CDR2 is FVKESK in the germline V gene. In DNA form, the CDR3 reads TGTGCCAGCAGCCAAGATCCCCGGGCGAACACCGGGGAGCTGTTTTTT. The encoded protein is CASSQDPRANTGELFF.

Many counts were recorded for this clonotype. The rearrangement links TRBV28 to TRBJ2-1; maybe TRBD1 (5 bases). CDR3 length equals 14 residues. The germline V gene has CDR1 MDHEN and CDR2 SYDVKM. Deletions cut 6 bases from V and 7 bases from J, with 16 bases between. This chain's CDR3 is CASRPRTPLNEQFF. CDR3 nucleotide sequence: TGTGCCAGCAGACCTCGGACACCCTTGAATGAGCAGTTCTTC.

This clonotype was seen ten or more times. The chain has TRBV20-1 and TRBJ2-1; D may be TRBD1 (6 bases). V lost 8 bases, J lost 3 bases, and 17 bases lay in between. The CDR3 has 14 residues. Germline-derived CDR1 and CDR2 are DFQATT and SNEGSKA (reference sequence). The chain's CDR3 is CSNTGNLGYNEQFF. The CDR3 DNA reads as TGCAGTAATACAGGGAACCTTGGCTACAATGAGCAGTTCTTC.

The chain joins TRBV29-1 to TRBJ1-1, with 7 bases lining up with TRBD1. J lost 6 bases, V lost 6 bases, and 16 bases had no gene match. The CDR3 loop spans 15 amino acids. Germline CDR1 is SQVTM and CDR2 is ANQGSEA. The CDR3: CSVTGGGPLFSEAFF. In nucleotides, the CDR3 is TGCAGCGTCACGGGAGGGGGCCCCCTTTTTTCTGAAGCTTTCTTT.

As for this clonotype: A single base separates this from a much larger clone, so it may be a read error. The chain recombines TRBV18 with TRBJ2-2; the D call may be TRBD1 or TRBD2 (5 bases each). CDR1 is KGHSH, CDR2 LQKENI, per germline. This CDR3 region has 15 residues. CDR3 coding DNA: TGTGCCAGCTCACTAGCACAGGTGAGAACCGGGAAGCTGTTTTTT. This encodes CASSLAQVRTGKLFF.

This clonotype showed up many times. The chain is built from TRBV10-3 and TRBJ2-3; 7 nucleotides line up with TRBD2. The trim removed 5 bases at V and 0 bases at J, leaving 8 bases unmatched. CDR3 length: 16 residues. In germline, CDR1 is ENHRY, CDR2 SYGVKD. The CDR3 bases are TGTGCCATCAGTTTAAAGCGCGGGGGAAGCACAGATACGCAGTATTTT. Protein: CAISLKRGGSTDTQYF.

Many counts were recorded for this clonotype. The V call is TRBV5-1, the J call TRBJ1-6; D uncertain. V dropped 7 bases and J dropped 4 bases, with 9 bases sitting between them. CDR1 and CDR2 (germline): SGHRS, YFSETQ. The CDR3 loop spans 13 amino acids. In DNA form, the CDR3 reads TGCGCCAGCCGGCTCGAATATAATTCACCCCTCCACTTT. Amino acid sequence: CASRLEYNSPLHF.

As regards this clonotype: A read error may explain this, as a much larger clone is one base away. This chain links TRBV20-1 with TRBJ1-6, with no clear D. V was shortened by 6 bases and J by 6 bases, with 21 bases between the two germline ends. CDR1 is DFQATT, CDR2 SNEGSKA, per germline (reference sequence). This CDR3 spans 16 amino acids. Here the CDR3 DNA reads TGCAGTGCGCAGAGTTATGGTGGCGTCGGTAATTCACCCCTCCACTTT. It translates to CSAQSYGGVGNSPLHF.

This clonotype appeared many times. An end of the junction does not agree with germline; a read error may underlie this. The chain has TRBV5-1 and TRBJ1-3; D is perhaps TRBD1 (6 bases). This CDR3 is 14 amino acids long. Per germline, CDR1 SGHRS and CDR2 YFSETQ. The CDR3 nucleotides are TGCGCCAGCAGCTTGGGACAGGCGAGTCAGCAGAGAGATTTT. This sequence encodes CASSLGQASQQRDF.

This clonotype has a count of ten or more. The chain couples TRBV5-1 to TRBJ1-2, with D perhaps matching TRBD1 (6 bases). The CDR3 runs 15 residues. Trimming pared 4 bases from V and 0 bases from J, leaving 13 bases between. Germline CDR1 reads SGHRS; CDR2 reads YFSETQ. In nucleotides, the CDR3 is TGCGCCAGCAGCCCAGGCCCAGGGGCTAACTATGGCTACACCTTC. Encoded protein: CASSPGPGANYGYTF.

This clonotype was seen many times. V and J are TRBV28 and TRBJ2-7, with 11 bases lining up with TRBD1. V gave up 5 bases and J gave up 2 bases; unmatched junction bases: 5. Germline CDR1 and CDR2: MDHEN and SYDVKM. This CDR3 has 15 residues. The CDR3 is CASSEPGQGAYEQYF. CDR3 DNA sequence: TGTGCCAGCAGTGAACCGGGACAGGGGGCCTACGAGCAGTACTTC.

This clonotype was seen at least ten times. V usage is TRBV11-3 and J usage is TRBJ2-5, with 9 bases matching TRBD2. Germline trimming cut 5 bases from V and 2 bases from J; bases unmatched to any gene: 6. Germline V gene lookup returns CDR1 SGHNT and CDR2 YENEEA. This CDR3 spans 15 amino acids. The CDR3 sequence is CASSRDAGGQETQYF. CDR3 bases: TGTGCCAGCAGCCGGGATGCGGGGGGGCAAGAGACCCAGTACTTC.

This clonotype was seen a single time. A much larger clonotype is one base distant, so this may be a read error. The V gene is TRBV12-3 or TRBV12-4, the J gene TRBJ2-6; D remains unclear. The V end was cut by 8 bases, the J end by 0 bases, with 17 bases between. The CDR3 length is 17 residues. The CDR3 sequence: CASGPKGASSGANVLTF. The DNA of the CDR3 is TGTGCCAGCGGCCCGAAGGGCGCGAGCTCTGGGGCCAACGTCCTGACTTTC.

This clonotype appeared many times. The CDR3: CASSFIFGGPYEQYF. DNA of the CDR3: TGTGCCAGCAGTTTTATATTCGGGGGCCCCTACGAGCAGTACTTC. The V and J genes are TRBV27 and TRBJ2-7; D may match TRBD1 or TRBD2 (6 bases each). Looked up from germline, CDR1 is MNHEY and CDR2 is SMNVEV (reference sequence). Trimming stripped 3 bases from V and 2 bases from J, with 14 bases between. The CDR3 runs to 15 residues.

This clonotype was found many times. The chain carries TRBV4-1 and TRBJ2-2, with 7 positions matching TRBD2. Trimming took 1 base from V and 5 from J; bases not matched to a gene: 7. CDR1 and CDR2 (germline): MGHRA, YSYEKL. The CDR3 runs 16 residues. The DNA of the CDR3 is TGCGCCAGCAGCCAAGCTGGCGCGGGGGAAACCGGGGAGCTGTTTTTT. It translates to CASSQAGAGETGELFF.

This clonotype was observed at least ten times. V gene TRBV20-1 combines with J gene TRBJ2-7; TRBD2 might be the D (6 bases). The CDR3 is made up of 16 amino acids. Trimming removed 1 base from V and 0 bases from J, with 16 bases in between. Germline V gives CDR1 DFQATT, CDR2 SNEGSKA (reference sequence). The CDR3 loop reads CSARARVADYSYEQYF. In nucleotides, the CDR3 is TGCAGTGCTAGAGCGAGGGTAGCGGATTACTCCTACGAGCAGTACTTC.

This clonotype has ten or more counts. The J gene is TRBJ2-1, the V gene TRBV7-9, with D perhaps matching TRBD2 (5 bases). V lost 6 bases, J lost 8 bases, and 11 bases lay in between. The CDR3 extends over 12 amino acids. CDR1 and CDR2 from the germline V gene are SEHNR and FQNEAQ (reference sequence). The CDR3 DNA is TGTGCCAGCAGTCGGTTGAGGGATGAGCAGTTCTTC. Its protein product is CASSRLRDEQFF.

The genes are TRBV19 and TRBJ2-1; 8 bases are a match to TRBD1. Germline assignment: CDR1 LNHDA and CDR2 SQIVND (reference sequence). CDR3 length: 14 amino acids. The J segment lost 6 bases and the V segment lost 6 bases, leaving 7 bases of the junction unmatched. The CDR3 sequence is CASSMGTGPNEQFF. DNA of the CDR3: TGTGCCAGTAGCATGGGGACAGGCCCCAATGAGCAGTTCTTC.

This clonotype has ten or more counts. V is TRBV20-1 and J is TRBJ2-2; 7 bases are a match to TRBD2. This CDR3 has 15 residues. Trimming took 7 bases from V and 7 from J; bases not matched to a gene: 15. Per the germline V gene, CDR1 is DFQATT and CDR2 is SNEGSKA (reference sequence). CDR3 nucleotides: TGCAGTGGGTCCCCGACTAGCCCTCCCGGCGGGGAGCTGTTTTTT. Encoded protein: CSGSPTSPPGGELFF.

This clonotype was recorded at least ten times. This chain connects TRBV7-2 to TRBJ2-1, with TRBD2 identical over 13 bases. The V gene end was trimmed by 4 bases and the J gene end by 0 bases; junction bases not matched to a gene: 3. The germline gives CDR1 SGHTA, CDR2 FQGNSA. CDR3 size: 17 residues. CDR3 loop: CASSSTSGGSSYNEQFF. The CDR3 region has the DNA TGTGCCAGCAGCTCGACTAGCGGGGGGAGCTCCTACAATGAGCAGTTCTTC.